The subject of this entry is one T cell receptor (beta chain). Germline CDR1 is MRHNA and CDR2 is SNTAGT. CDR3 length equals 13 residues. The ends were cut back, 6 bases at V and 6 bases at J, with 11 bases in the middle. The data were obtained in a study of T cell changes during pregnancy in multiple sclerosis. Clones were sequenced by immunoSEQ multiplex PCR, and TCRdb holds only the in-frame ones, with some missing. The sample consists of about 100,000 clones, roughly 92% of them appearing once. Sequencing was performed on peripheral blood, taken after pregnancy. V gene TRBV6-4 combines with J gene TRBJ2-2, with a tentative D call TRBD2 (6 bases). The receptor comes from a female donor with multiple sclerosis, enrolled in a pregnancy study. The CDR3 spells CASRREEAGELFF. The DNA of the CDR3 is TGTGCCAGCAGGAGGGAGGAGGCCGGGGAGCTGTTTTTT.